This T cell receptor (beta chain) was identified in a study of identical twins. This clonotype has a count of ten or more. V was clipped by 0 bases and J by 4 bases; unmatched bases: 4. There are 15 residues in the CDR3. Per germline, CDR1 MGHDK and CDR2 SYGVNS. After template switching added a universal primer site, the resulting cDNA carried unique molecular identifiers. MiXCR was run by TCRdb on the 5' RACE reads, yielding one entry per CDR3 protein. The sample lists under 900,000 distinct CDR3 sequences, roughly an eighth occurring once. This sample also appeared in a second study, on yellow fever vaccine responses in identical twins.

Sequencing used PBMCs. The chain links TRBV25-1 to TRBJ2-3; TRBD2 matches 7 bases. This receptor was taken from a woman between 18 and 30 years old in good health. In DNA, the CDR3 is TGTGCCAGCAGTGAATATCAGCTAGCGGCAGATACGCAGTATTTT. It is translated as CASSEYQLAADTQYF.